A single sample is the source of the 11 T cell receptor beta chains below, sequenced in a study of blood T cells in healthy people across ages. A second PCR of 7 to 11 cycles used a sample-barcoded 5' primer and a J-beta primer mix. Each CDR3 protein gets one entry after TCRdb re-called the 5' RACE reads with MiXCR. The profile shows about 1 million distinct CDR3 sequences, 35% to 55% of them singletons. Sample: blood. All receptors come from a woman in her sixties in good health.

The CDR3 DNA reads TGTGCCAGCAGCCCAAGAAAGGGGTACAATGAGCAGTTCTTC. Translated, it gives CASSPRKGYNEQFF. The chain employs TRBV9 and TRBJ2-1; a possible D gene is TRBD1 (5 bases). Germline-derived CDR1 and CDR2 are SGDLS and YYNGEE. The CDR3 totals 14 residues. V lost 4 bases to trimming and J lost 4 bases, with 12 bases between them.

This chain joins TRBV20-1 and TRBJ2-4; TRBD2 matches at 16 bases. The CDR3 sequence is 17 residues long. Germline-derived CDR1 and CDR2 are DFQATT and SNEGSKA (reference sequence). V lost 3 bases, J lost 0 bases, and 2 bases stayed unmatched. The CDR3 DNA sequence: TGCAGTGCTAGGGGACTAGCGGGAGGGCTAGCCAAAAACATTCAGTACTTC. As protein: CSARGLAGGLAKNIQYF.

At least ten counts were recorded for this clonotype. This sequence joins TRBV9 and TRBJ2-7, with D perhaps TRBD2 (6 bases). Germline CDR1 and CDR2: SGDLS and YYNGEE. V was trimmed by 4 bases and J by 5 bases, leaving 16 bases between them. This CDR3 contains 14 residues. The CDR3 DNA is TGTGCCAGCAGCCCATTGTTGCGGGGTGACGAGCAGTACTTC. Its translation: CASSPLLRGDEQYF.

The chain couples TRBV10-3 to TRBJ2-7; D may be TRBD2 (5 bases). Trimming cost V 7 bases and J 4 bases, with 17 bases left between them. The CDR3 covers 14 residues. The germline V gene encodes CDR1 ENHRY and CDR2 SYGVKD. DNA of the CDR3: TGTGCCATCACCGAGGGTGGGGTGTTGTACGAGCAGTACTTC. Its protein product is CAITEGGVLYEQYF.

The chain couples TRBV2 to TRBJ2-1; 10 bases are a match to TRBD1. CDR1 is SNHLY and CDR2 is FYNNEI in the germline V gene. This CDR3 contains 15 residues. After removal of 3 bases from V and 7 bases from J, the junction contained 6 bases not matched to a gene. The CDR3 DNA sequence: TGTGCCAGCAGTGAGGGGACAGGGGTTTGGAATGAGCAGTTCTTC. It yields the protein CASSEGTGVWNEQFF.

This chain connects TRBV28 to TRBJ1-2, with D hard to call. Between the trimmed V and J ends, which lost 5 bases and 7 bases, there was a span of 14 bases. The CDR3 runs to 13 residues. Germline loops: CDR1 MDHEN, CDR2 SYDVKM. The CDR3 DNA reads TGTGCCAGCAGTGTATCCCCGACTGGTGGCTACACCTTC. It encodes CASSVSPTGGYTF.

This clonotype turned up a few times. V gene TRBV6-9 combines with J gene TRBJ2-4; D gene unclear. Germline V gene data show CDR1 as MNHGY and CDR2 as SVAAGI. This CDR3 region has 16 residues. CDR3 in amino acids: CAPETSALAAKNIQYF. Written as DNA, the CDR3 is TGTGCTCCTGAGACCTCAGCCCTTGCGGCCAAAAACATTCAGTACTTC.

The rearrangement uses TRBV11-2 and TRBJ2-5; D gene uncertain. The length of the CDR3 is 13 residues. Germline values: CDR1 SGHAT, CDR2 FQNNGV. Trimming took off 3 bases at V and 5 bases at J, with 10 bases between the two ends. CDR3 sequence reads: CASSFSFAETQYF. Here the CDR3 DNA reads TGTGCCAGCAGCTTCAGCTTCGCGGAGACCCAGTACTTC.

The chain couples TRBV5-1 to TRBJ2-3; the D gene is possibly TRBD2 (6 bases). From germline, CDR1 is SGHRS and CDR2 YFSETQ. The CDR3 is made up of 16 amino acids. Between the trimmed V and J ends, which lost 4 bases and 1 base, there was a span of 16 bases. The CDR3 nucleotides read TGCGCCAGCAGCCTTCTCGGCGGGGACGGCACAGATACGCAGTATTTT. Protein: CASSLLGGDGTDTQYF.

The V and J genes are TRBV5-1 and TRBJ1-2; D remains unclear. The CDR3 runs to 13 residues. The germline V gene has CDR1 SGHRS and CDR2 YFSETQ. V lost 4 bases and J lost 4, with 11 bases in between. CDR3 nucleotides: TGCGCCAGCAGCGTGGGTATAAGCTATGGCTACACCTTC. Residues: CASSVGISYGYTF.

The J gene is TRBJ2-5, the V gene TRBV29-1; D gene uncertain. CDR1 is SQVTM, CDR2 ANQGSEA, per germline. The ends were cut back, 7 bases at V and 4 bases at J, with 19 bases in the middle. The length of the CDR3 is 14 residues. CDR3 amino acids: CSAARSVRPETQYF. CDR3 nucleotide sequence: TGCAGCGCCGCTCGGAGCGTCCGGCCAGAGACCCAGTACTTC.